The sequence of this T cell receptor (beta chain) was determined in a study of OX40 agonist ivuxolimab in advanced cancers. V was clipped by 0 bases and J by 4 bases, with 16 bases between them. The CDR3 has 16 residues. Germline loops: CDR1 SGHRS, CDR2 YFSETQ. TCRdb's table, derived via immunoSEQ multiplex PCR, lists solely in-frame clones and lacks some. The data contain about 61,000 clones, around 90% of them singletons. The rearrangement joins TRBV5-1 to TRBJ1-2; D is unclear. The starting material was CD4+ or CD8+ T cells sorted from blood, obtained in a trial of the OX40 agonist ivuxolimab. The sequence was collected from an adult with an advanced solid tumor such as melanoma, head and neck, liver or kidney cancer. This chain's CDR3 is CASSLEGSGTFYGYTF. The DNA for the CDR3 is TGCGCCAGCAGCTTGGAGGGATCTGGTACATTCTATGGCTACACCTTC.